One T cell receptor beta chain is described in this entry. Its specificity is not known. Libraries were prepared by immunoSEQ multiplex PCR; TCRdb keeps only in-frame clonotypes and omits some of them. The top ten clones hold 0.25% of a sample with 37,000 or so clones, roughly 90% of them seen once. This sample is part of a study of siplizumab effects on memory and regulatory T cells. Whole-study results and caveats: Naive-or-memory phenotypes were unassignable for roughly 80-97% of proliferating CD4+ or CD8+ clones. The naive T cell population seemed more diverse than memory cells and seemed a major contributor to the alloresponse.

CDR3 length equals 13 residues. The V and J ends lost 5 bases and 2 bases respectively, with 9 bases between them. CDR1 is MNHEY, CDR2 SVGAGI, per germline. The specimen sequenced was naive CD4+ T cells sorted from blood. The V and J genes are TRBV6-5 and TRBJ2-5; the D is unclear. This clonotype originated in a human donor in good health. DNA of the CDR3: TGTGCCAGCAGTGCGTGGGTTCAAGAGACCCAGTACTTC. As protein: CASSAWVQETQYF.